This T cell receptor (beta chain) was recorded in a study of CD8 T cells in ankylosing spondylitis. Preparation of TCR beta libraries was done by quantitative 5'-RACE with molecular barcodes. Via MiXCR, TCRdb re-called the 5' RACE reads, giving one row per CDR3 protein. The data hold almost 250,000 distinct CDR3 sequences, with approximately 30% observed a single time. Trimming removed 1 base at V and 4 bases at J, with 7 bases between. The germline V gene has CDR1 SQVTM and CDR2 ANQGSEA. The CDR3 length is 12 residues. About this clonotype itself: Its matching antigen is unknown.

Whole-study results and caveats: Clones linked to disease, bearing a CD8+ phenotype, were relatively rare in peripheral blood.

The sample consisted of blood, either unsorted or a sorted T cell fraction (not recorded which). The source of this sequence is a male donor with ankylosing spondylitis or in good health (not recorded which). The chain links TRBV29-1 to TRBJ1-1; D is unclear. The CDR3 DNA sequence: TGCAGCGTTGAAGGGAGTGGCACTGAAGCTTTCTTT. Translation gives CSVEGSGTEAFF. The variable domain in full, completed from reference TRBV29-1 and TRBJ1-1, reads SAVISQKPSRDICQRGTSLTIQCQVDSQVTMMFWYRQQPGQSLTLIATANQGSEATYESGFVIDKFPISRPNLTFSTLTVSNMSPEDSSIYLCSVEGSGTEAFFGQGTRLTVV.